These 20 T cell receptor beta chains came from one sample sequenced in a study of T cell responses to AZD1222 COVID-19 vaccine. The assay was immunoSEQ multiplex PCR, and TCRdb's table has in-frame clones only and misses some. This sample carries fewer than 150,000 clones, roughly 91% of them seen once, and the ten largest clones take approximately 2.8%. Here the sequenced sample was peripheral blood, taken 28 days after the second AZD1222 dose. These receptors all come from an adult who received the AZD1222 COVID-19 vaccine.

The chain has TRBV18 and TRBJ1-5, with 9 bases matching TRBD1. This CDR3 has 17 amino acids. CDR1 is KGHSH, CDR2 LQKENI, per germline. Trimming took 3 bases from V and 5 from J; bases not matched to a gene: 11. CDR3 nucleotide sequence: TGTGCCAGCTCACCTCTTCGGACAGGGGAATTGGATCAGCCCCAGCATTTT. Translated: CASSPLRTGELDQPQHF.

The CDR3 region is CASSQGTALSTDTQYF. CDR3 DNA sequence: TGTGCCAGCAGCCAAGGGACAGCCCTAAGCACAGATACGCAGTATTTT. The rearrangement joins TRBV3-1 (or the pseudogene TRBV3-2) to TRBJ2-3, with a possible D match to TRBD1 (6 bases). This CDR3 comprises 16 residues. Deletions cut 1 base from V and 0 bases from J, with 11 bases between. CDR1 and CDR2 (germline): LGHDT, YNNKEL (reference sequence).

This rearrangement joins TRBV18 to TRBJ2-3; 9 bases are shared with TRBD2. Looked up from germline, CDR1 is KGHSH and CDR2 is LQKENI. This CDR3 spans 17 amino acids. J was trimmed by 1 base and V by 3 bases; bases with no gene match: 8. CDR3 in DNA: TGTGCCAGCTCACCCATGTTCATAGCGGGGGGCACAGATACGCAGTATTTT. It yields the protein CASSPMFIAGGTDTQYF.

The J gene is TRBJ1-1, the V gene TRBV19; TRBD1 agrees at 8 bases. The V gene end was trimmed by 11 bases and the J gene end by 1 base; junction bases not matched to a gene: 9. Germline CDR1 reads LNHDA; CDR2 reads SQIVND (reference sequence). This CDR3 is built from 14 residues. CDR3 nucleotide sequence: TGTGCCTATACTAGGGGACAGGAGAACACTGAAGCTTTCTTT. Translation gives CAYTRGQENTEAFF.

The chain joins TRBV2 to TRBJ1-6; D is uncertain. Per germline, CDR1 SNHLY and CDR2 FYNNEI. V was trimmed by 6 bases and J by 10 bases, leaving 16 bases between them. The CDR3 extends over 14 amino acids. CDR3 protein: CASRPTYGSSPLHF. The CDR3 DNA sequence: TGTGCCAGCAGGCCCACCTACGGGTCCTCACCCCTCCACTTT.

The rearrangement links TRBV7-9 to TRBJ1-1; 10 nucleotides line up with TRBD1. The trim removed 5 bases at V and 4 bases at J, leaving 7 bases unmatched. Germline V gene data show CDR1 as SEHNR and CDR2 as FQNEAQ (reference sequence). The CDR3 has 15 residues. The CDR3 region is CASSATGGGFTEAFF. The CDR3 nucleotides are TGTGCCAGCAGCGCGACAGGGGGCGGCTTCACTGAAGCTTTCTTT. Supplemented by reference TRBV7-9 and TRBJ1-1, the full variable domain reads DTGVSQNPRHKITKRGQNVTFRCDPISEHNRLYWYRQTLGQGPEFLTYFQNEAQLEKSRLLSDRFSAERPKGSFSTLEIQRTEQGDSAMYLCASSATGGGFTEAFFGQGTRLTVV.

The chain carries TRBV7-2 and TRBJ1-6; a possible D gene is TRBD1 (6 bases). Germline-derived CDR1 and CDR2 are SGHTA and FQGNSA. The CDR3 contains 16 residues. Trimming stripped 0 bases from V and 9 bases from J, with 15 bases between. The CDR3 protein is CASSLATGTPTSPLHF. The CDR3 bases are TGTGCCAGCAGCTTAGCAACTGGGACACCCACTTCACCCCTCCACTTT.

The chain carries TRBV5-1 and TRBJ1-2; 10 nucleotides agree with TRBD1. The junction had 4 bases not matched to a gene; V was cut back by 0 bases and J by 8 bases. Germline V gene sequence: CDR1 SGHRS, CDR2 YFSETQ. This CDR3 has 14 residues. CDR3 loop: CASSLGQGARGYTF. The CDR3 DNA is TGCGCCAGCAGCTTGGGACAGGGGGCGCGGGGCTACACCTTC. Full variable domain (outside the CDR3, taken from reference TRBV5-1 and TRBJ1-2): KAGVTQTPRYLIKTRGQQVTLSCSPISGHRSVSWYQQTPGQGLQFLFEYFSETQRNKGNFPGRFSGRQFSNSRSEMNVSTLELGDSALYLCASSLGQGARGYTFGSGTRLTVV.

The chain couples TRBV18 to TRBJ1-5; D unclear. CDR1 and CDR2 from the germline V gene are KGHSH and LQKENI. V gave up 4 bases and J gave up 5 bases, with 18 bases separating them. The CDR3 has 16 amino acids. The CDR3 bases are TGTGCCAGCTCACTCACTATGGGTCCTCCGGATCAGCCCCAGCATTTT. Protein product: CASSLTMGPPDQPQHF.

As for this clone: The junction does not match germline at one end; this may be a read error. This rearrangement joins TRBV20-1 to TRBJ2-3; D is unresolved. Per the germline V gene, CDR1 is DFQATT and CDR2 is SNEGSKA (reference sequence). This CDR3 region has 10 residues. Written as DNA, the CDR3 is TGCAGCGCTAGGAAGGGTACGCAGTATTTT. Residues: CSARKGTQYF.

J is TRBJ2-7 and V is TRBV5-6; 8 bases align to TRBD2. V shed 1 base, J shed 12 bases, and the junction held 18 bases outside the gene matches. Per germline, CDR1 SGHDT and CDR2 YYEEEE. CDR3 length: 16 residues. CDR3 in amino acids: CASSLTGGDIRGKRYF. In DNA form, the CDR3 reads TGTGCCAGCAGCTTGACGGGAGGGGACATACGGGGGAAGAGGTACTTC.

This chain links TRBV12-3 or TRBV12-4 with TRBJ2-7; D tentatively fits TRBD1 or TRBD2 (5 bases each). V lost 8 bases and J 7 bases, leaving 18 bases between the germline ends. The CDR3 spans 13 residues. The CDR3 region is CASRVGDLREQYF. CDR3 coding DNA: TGTGCCAGCCGGGTGGGGGACCTGAGGGAGCAGTACTTC.

The CDR3 nucleotides read TGTGCCAGCTCACCACCCGCGAGCGGGGGGGACCTGGGTACGCAGTATTTT. It translates to CASSPPASGGDLGTQYF. The gene calls are TRBV18 and TRBJ2-3; TRBD2 matches 10 bases. Germline CDR1 is KGHSH and CDR2 is LQKENI. Unmatched junction bases numbered 11, after V lost 0 bases and J lost 8 bases. The CDR3 is made up of 17 amino acids.

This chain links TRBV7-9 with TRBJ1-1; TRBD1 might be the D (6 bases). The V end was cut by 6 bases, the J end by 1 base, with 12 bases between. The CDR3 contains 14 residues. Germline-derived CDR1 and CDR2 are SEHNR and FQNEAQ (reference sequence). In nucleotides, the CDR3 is TGTGCCAGCAGGACCGGGGGCCCGAACACTGAAGCTTTCTTT. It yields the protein CASRTGGPNTEAFF.

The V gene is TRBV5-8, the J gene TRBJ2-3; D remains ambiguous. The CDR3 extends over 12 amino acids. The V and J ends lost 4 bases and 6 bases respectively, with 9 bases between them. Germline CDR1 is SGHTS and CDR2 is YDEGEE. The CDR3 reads CASSPRGDTQYF. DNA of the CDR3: TGTGCCAGCAGCCCTCGTGGGGATACGCAGTATTTT. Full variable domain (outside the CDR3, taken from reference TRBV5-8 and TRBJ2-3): EAGVTQSPTHLIKTRGQQATLRCSPISGHTSVYWYQQALGLGLQFLLWYDEGEERNRGNFPPRFSGRQFPNYSSELNVNALELEDSALYLCASSPRGDTQYFGPGTRLTVL.

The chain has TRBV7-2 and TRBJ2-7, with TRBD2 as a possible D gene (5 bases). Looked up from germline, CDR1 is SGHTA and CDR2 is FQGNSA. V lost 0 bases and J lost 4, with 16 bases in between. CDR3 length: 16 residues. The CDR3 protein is CASSLATRGNSYEQYF. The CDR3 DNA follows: TGTGCCAGCAGCTTAGCCACCCGAGGGAATTCGTACGAGCAGTACTTC.

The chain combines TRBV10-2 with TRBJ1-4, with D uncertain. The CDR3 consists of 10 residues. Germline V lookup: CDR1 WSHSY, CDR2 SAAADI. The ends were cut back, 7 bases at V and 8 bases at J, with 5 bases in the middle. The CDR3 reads CASIAEKLFF. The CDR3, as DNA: TGCGCCAGCATAGCCGAAAAACTGTTTTTT.

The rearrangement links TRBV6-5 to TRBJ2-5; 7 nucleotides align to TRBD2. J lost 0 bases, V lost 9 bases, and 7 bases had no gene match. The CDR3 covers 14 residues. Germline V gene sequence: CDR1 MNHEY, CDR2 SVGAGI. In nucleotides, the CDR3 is TGTGCCAGTGGGGACGGGAGGTACCAAGAGACCCAGTACTTC. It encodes CASGDGRYQETQYF.

The chain's CDR3 is CASSLAGVSYNEQFF. The CDR3 coding sequence is TGCGCCAGCAGCTTGGCGGGGGTCTCCTACAATGAGCAGTTCTTC. The gene calls are TRBV5-1 and TRBJ2-1; perhaps TRBD2 as D (6 bases). Trimming cost V 0 bases and J 0 bases, with 7 bases left between them. This CDR3 spans 15 amino acids. Germline-derived CDR1 and CDR2 are SGHRS and YFSETQ.

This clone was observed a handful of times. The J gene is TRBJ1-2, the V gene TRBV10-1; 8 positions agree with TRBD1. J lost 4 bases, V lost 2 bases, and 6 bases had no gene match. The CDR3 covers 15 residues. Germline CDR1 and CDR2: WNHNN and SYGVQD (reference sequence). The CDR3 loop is CASSEPGQVSYGYTF. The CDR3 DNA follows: TGCGCCAGCAGTGAGCCGGGACAGGTCAGCTATGGCTACACCTTC.